The 6 T cell receptor beta chains below come from one sample, sequenced in a study of OX40 agonist ivuxolimab in advanced cancers. Libraries were prepared by immunoSEQ multiplex PCR; TCRdb keeps only in-frame clonotypes and omits some of them. There are about 48,000 clones in the sample; roughly 90% occur only once, and around 6% lies in the top ten. The source material was CD4+ or CD8+ T cells sorted from blood, sampled in a trial of the OX40 agonist ivuxolimab. Receptors originate from an adult with an advanced solid tumor such as melanoma, head and neck, liver or kidney cancer.

This sequence joins TRBV4-1 and TRBJ2-5; D is unresolved. The germline V and J ends were trimmed by 2 bases and 0 bases, with 13 bases remaining between them. The germline V gene encodes CDR1 MGHRA and CDR2 YSYEKL. This CDR3 spans 16 amino acids. CDR3 protein: CASSQIPQAYQETQYF. The CDR3 bases are TGCGCCAGCAGCCAAATCCCCCAGGCGTACCAAGAGACCCAGTACTTC.

This clone was recorded only once. The genes are TRBV5-4 and TRBJ2-7; no firm D call. Germline CDR1 is SGHNT and CDR2 is YYREEE (reference sequence). Trimming removed 0 bases from V and 6 bases from J, with 10 bases in between. CDR3 length equals 13 residues. For the CDR3, the DNA is TGTGCCAGCAGCTTGGGGGTTGGTATCGAGCAGTACTTC. As protein: CASSLGVGIEQYF.

The chain combines TRBV9 with TRBJ2-7; 9 bases agree with TRBD1. V was pared by 2 bases and J by 4 bases, with 10 bases of the junction left unmatched. CDR3 size: 16 residues. Germline loops: CDR1 SGDLS, CDR2 YYNGEE. In DNA form, the CDR3 reads TGTGCCAGCAGCGTTGGGGACAGGGAAGATTCGTACGAGCAGTACTTC. Its protein product is CASSVGDREDSYEQYF.

The chain is built from TRBV4-1 and TRBJ2-7, with a weak D call TRBD1 (5 bases). From germline, CDR1 is MGHRA and CDR2 YSYEKL. V was trimmed by 0 bases and J by 4 bases, leaving 7 bases between them. The CDR3 spans 13 residues. The CDR3 spells CASSQEPGYEQYV. CDR3 bases: TGCGCCAGCAGCCAAGAGCCAGGGTACGAGCAGTACGTC.

Relative to its sample, this clone is medium-sized. CDR3 sequence (DNA): TGTGCCAGCAGCTTAGAGGTTTCCAGCTATGGCTACACCTTC. It yields the protein CASSLEVSSYGYTF. This sequence joins TRBV7-6 and TRBJ1-2; the D is unclear. Germline CDR1 reads SGHVS; CDR2 reads FNYEAQ. The CDR3 is made up of 14 amino acids. Between the trimmed V and J ends, which lost 1 base and 4 bases, there was a span of 10 bases.

CDR3 amino acids: CASSSRGTQYF. For the CDR3, the DNA is TGTGCCAGCAGCTCCCGGGGAACGCAGTATTTT. The V call is TRBV11-1, the J call TRBJ2-3; TRBD2 might be the D (5 bases). Germline V CDR1 and CDR2: SGHAT, FQDESV (reference sequence). CDR3 size: 11 residues. V was clipped by 4 bases and J by 9 bases, with 8 bases between them. Full variable domain (rest looked up from reference TRBV11-1 and TRBJ2-3): EAEVAQSPRYKITEKSQAVAFWCDPISGHATLYWYRQILGQGPELLVQFQDESVVDDSQLPKDRFSAERLKGVDSTLKIQPAELGDSAMYLCASSSRGTQYFGPGTRLTVL.